The 16 T cell receptor beta chains presented below share a single source sample, sequenced in a study of blood T cell repertoires in COVID-19. Clones were sequenced by immunoSEQ multiplex PCR, and TCRdb holds only the in-frame ones, with some missing. There are about 180,000 clones in the sample; roughly 88% occur only once, and around 3% lies in the top ten. What was sequenced was peripheral blood. The receptors originated from a man between 60 and 75 years old with acute or convalescent COVID-19.

A word on this clone: The same CDR3 can be traced to other DNA sequences in this sample. The genes are TRBV28 and TRBJ1-5; 7 positions match TRBD1. The CDR3 has 13 amino acids. Trimming removed 6 bases from V and 5 bases from J; junction bases left unmatched: 4. CDR1 is MDHEN, CDR2 SYDVKM, per germline. The CDR3 protein is CASSLQGYQPQHF. As DNA, the CDR3 is TGTGCCAGCAGCCTACAGGGGTATCAGCCCCAGCATTTT.

The chain recombines TRBV11-2 with TRBJ2-1; 7 bases match TRBD2. This CDR3 contains 13 residues. V gave up 3 bases and J gave up 4 bases; unmatched junction bases: 0. Germline V lookup: CDR1 SGHAT, CDR2 FQNNGV. DNA of the CDR3: TGTGCCAGCAGCTTGGGACTATACAATGAGCAGTTCTTC. It is translated as CASSLGLYNEQFF.

This clone was seen a single time. The chain uses TRBV4-1 and TRBJ2-3, with D perhaps TRBD2 (5 bases). In germline, CDR1 is MGHRA, CDR2 YSYEKL. The CDR3 contains 15 residues. Deletions cut 1 base from V and 5 bases from J, with 13 bases between. The CDR3 region has the DNA TGCGCCAGCAGCCAAGGGTGGACGGGGAAAGATACGCAGTATTTT. Translating gives CASSQGWTGKDTQYF.

CDR3 in amino acids: CATSDPTGTGELFF. The CDR3 DNA is TGTGCCACCAGTGACCCAACAGGGACCGGGGAGCTGTTTTTT. This chain uses TRBV24-1 with TRBJ2-2; TRBD1 is a possible D gene (6 bases). CDR3 size: 14 residues. Germline CDR1 and CDR2: KGHDR and SFDVKD. Trimming removed 4 bases at V and 5 bases at J, with 10 bases between.

The CDR3 DNA sequence: TGTGCCAGCAGCTTAGCCGCAGGGTATAGCAATCAGCCCCAGCATTTT. As protein: CASSLAAGYSNQPQHF. The genes are TRBV7-9 and TRBJ1-5; D may be TRBD1 (5 bases). The germline gives CDR1 SEHNR, CDR2 FQNEAQ (reference sequence). Trimming left V 0 bases short and J 0 bases short, with 9 bases between. This CDR3 has 16 amino acids.

The chain recombines TRBV6-4 with TRBJ2-3; possible D gene TRBD2, 6 bases. The CDR3 runs 14 residues. Germline CDR1 MRHNA, CDR2 SNTAGT. V lost 2 bases and J 4 bases, leaving 10 bases between the germline ends. The CDR3 nucleotides are TGTGCCAGCAGTGACGGCGGAGGGGCAGATACGCAGTATTTT. Protein sequence: CASSDGGGADTQYF.

This chain links TRBV5-1 with TRBJ2-7; D may be TRBD1 (5 bases). CDR3 length: 14 amino acids. Per germline, CDR1 SGHRS and CDR2 YFSETQ. V dropped 6 bases and J dropped 2 bases, with 15 bases sitting between them. The CDR3 coding sequence is TGCGCCAGCACCCCCTTGGGGCCCCCCTACGAGCAGTACTTC. It yields the protein CASTPLGPPYEQYF.

This sequence joins TRBV27 and TRBJ2-5, with TRBD1 identical over 7 bases. Germline lookup yields CDR1 MNHEY and CDR2 SMNVEV (reference sequence). With V trimmed by 6 bases and J by 5 bases, 3 bases remained unmatched. The CDR3 runs 12 residues. CDR3 DNA: TGTGCCAGCAGAGGGGGCGGGGAGACCCAGTACTTC. Protein product: CASRGGGETQYF.

The gene calls are TRBV27 and TRBJ2-7; 16 nucleotides line up with TRBD2. The V and J ends lost 6 bases and 4 bases, in that order; junction bases with no gene match: 9. Germline lookup yields CDR1 MNHEY and CDR2 SMNVEV (reference sequence). The length of the CDR3 is 17 residues. DNA of the CDR3: TGTGCCAGCAGCCAGGGACTAGCGGGAGGGCCGATTTACGAGCAGTACTTC. The encoded protein is CASSQGLAGGPIYEQYF.

The rearrangement links TRBV5-1 to TRBJ2-1, with 8 bases matching TRBD1. The CDR3 runs to 15 residues. The trim removed 8 bases at V and 8 bases at J, leaving 15 bases unmatched. Germline assignment: CDR1 SGHRS and CDR2 YFSETQ. The CDR3 sequence: CASARADRERDEQFF. The CDR3 DNA follows: TGCGCCAGTGCACGCGCGGACAGGGAAAGGGATGAGCAGTTCTTC.

The chain joins TRBV27 to TRBJ1-4, with 7 bases lining up with TRBD1. The CDR3 extends over 15 amino acids. V shed 5 bases, J shed 0 bases, and the junction held 3 bases outside the gene matches. Germline V gene data show CDR1 as MNHEY and CDR2 as SMNVEV (reference sequence). CDR3 nucleotides: TGTGCCAGCAGTGAAGGGGGCACAACTAATGAAAAACTGTTTTTT. Translating gives CASSEGGTTNEKLFF.

The J gene is TRBJ1-2, the V gene TRBV28; D unresolved. Trimming pared 0 bases from V and 0 bases from J, leaving 8 bases between. From germline, CDR1 is MDHEN and CDR2 SYDVKM. This CDR3 spans 15 amino acids. In DNA, the CDR3 is TGTGCCAGCAGTTTATGGCAGTCCTCTAACTATGGCTACACCTTC. This encodes CASSLWQSSNYGYTF.

The rearrangement links TRBV10-3 to TRBJ2-5, with 7 bases aligning to TRBD1. With 11 bases clipped from V and 2 bases from J, the junction kept 8 bases outside the gene matches. Germline V gene lookup returns CDR1 ENHRY and CDR2 SYGVKD. The CDR3 spans 13 residues. This CDR3 reads CAGRDSLQETQYF. The CDR3 nucleotides are TGTGCCGGCCGGGACAGCCTACAAGAGACCCAGTACTTC.

CDR3 region: CASSTGVMNTEAFF. In DNA form, the CDR3 reads TGCGCCAGCAGCACCGGGGTCATGAACACTGAAGCTTTCTTT. The rearrangement uses TRBV5-1 and TRBJ1-1; D unclear. The CDR3 is made up of 14 amino acids. The germline V and J ends were trimmed by 4 bases and 0 bases, with 10 bases remaining between them. Per germline, CDR1 SGHRS and CDR2 YFSETQ.

The chain links TRBV7-3 to TRBJ1-2; D unclear. Trimming took 5 bases from V and 7 from J, leaving 14 bases between them. This CDR3 contains 13 residues. In germline, CDR1 is SGHTA, CDR2 FQGTGA. Written as DNA, the CDR3 is TGTGCCAGCAGCACGACCCCATCAGGTGGCTACACCTTC. Translating gives CASSTTPSGGYTF.

This chain connects TRBV5-1 to TRBJ1-1; D ambiguous. Germline assignment: CDR1 SGHRS and CDR2 YFSETQ. CDR3 length: 14 residues. Trimming stripped 0 bases from V and 5 bases from J, with 11 bases between. The chain's CDR3 is CASSLEVGVTEAFF. CDR3 coding DNA: TGCGCCAGCAGCTTGGAAGTGGGCGTGACTGAAGCTTTCTTT.